This T cell receptor (beta chain) was captured by sequencing in a study of graft-versus-host responses after intestinal transplantation. In the study overall: The study gave all recipients anti-thymocyte globulin induction, then tacrolimus and steroids for roughly 3 years.

Sequenced by immunoSEQ multiplex PCR; TCRdb stores in-frame clones only, minus some. This table has approximately 79,000 clones, approximately 82% appearing once. Overall study findings and caveats: GvH clones appeared in recipient marrow, some first in ileum or blood. The study found high graft-versus-host to host-versus-graft clonal ratios in allografts of patients with graft-donor T cell macrochimerism.

Per the germline V gene, CDR1 is SNHLY and CDR2 is FYNNEI. V was pared by 5 bases and J by 8 bases, with 8 bases of the junction left unmatched. The CDR3 is made up of 15 amino acids. Note on this clone: What it recognizes is unknown.

The rearrangement links TRBV2 to TRBJ1-4; 10 positions agree with TRBD1. The receptor's source is a human donor who received an intestinal transplant. Sample: unstimulated CD4+ T cells sorted from spleen or lymph node cells, taken before intestinal transplant. The CDR3 coding sequence is TGTGCCAGCAGTTCGCCGGACAGGGGGATGGAAAAACTGTTTTTT. Protein product: CASSSPDRGMEKLFF.